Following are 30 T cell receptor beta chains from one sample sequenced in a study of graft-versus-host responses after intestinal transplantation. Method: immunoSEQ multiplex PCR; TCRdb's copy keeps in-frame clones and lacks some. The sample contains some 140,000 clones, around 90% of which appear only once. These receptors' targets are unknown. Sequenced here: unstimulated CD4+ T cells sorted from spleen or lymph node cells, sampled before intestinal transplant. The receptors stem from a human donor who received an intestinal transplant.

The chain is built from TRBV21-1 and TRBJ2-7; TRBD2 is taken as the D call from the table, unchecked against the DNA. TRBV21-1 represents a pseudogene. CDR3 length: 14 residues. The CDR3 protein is CASSKGCVTYEQYF. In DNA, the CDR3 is TGTGCCAGCAGCAAAGGCTGCGTAACCTACGAGCAGTACTTC.

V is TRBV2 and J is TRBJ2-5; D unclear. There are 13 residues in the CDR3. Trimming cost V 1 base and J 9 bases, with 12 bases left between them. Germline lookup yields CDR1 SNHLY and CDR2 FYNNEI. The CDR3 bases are TGTGCCAGCAGTGAAGGGCAGGTAGTGGCCCAGTACTTC. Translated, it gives CASSEGQVVAQYF.

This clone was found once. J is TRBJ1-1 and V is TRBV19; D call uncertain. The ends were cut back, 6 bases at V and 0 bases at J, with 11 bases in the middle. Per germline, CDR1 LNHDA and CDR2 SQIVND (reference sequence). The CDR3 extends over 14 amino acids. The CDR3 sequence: CASRIAGMNTEAFF. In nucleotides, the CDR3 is TGTGCCAGTAGAATTGCGGGGATGAACACTGAAGCTTTCTTT.

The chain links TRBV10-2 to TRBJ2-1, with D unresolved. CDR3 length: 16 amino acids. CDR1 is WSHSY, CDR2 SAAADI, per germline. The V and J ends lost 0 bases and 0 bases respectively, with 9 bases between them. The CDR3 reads CASSESASSSYNEQFF. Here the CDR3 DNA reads TGCGCCAGCAGTGAGTCCGCCTCCAGCTCCTACAATGAGCAGTTCTTC.

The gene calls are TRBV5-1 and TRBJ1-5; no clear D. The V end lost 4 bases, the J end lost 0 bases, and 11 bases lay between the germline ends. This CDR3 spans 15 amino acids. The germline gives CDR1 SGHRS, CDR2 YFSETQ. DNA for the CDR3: TGCGCCAGCAGCCCCAGCGGGGTTAGCAATCAGCCCCAGCATTTT. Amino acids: CASSPSGVSNQPQHF.

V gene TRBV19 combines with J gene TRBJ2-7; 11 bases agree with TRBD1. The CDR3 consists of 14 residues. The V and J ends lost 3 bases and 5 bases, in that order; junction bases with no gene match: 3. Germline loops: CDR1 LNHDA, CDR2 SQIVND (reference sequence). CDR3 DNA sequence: TGTGCCAGTAGTATGGACAGGGGGCTCAACGAGCAGTACTTC. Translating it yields CASSMDRGLNEQYF.

The CDR3 nucleotides read TGTGCCAGCAGTTTAGGGGGGAGGGCCTACGAGCAGTACTTC. The encoded protein is CASSLGGRAYEQYF. The genes are TRBV28 and TRBJ2-5, with 7 nucleotides matching TRBD2. The J call is doubtful: the DNA matches TRBJ2-7 better. The CDR3 spans 14 residues. Germline V CDR1 and CDR2: MDHEN, SYDVKM.

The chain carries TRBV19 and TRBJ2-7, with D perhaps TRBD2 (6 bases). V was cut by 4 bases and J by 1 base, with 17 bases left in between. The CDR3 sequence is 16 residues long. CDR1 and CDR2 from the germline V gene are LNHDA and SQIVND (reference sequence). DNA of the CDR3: TGTGCCAGTAGTACCCCCACTAGCCCACCTTCCTACGAGCAGTACTTC. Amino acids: CASSTPTSPPSYEQYF.

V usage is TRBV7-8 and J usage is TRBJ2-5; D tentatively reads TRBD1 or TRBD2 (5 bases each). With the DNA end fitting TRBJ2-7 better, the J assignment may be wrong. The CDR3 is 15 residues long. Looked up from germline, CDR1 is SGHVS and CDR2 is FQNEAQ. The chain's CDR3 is CASSPREGSTYEQYF. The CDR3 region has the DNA TGTGCCAGCAGCCCCCGAGAGGGGAGCACCTACGAGCAGTACTTC.

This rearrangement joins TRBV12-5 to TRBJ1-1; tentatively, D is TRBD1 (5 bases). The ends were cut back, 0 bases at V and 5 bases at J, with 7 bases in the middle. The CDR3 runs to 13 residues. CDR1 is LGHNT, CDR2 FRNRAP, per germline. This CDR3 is CASGLVRGTEAFF. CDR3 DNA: TGTGCTAGTGGTTTGGTACGGGGGACTGAAGCTTTCTTT.

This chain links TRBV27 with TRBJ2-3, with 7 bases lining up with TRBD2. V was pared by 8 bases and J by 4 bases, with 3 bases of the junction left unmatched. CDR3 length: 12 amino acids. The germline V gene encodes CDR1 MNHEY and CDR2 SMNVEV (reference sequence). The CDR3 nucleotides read TGTGCCAGCTGGGGAGGGCCAGATACGCAGTATTTT. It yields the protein CASWGGPDTQYF.

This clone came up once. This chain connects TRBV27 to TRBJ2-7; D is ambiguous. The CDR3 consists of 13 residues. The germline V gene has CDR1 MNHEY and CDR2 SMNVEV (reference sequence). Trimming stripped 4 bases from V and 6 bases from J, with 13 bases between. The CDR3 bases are TGTGCCAGCAGTTCCCTAACCCCTCCCGAGCAGTACTTC. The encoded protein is CASSSLTPPEQYF.

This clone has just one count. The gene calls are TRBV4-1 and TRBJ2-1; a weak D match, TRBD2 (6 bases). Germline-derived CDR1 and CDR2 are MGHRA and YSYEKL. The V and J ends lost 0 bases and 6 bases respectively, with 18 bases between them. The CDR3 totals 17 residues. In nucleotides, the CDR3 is TGCGCCAGCAGCCAAGAAGAGGGGAGGCGGGTTTTCAATGAGCAGTTCTTC. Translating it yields CASSQEEGRRVFNEQFF.

CDR3 coding DNA: TGTGCCAGCAGCCCCCCTAGCGGGCCCGCCTACAATGAGCAGTTCTTC. Translated: CASSPPSGPAYNEQFF. V is TRBV7-2 and J is TRBJ2-1; 8 positions agree with TRBD2. The CDR3 contains 16 residues. With V trimmed by 5 bases and J by 2 bases, 8 bases remained unmatched. Germline values: CDR1 SGHTA, CDR2 FQGNSA.

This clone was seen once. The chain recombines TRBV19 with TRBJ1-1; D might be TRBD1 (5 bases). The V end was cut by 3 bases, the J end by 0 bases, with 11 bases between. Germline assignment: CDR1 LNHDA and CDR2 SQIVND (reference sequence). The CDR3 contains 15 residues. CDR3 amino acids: CASSMQGGVNTEAFF. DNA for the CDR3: TGTGCCAGTAGTATGCAGGGAGGCGTGAACACTGAAGCTTTCTTT.

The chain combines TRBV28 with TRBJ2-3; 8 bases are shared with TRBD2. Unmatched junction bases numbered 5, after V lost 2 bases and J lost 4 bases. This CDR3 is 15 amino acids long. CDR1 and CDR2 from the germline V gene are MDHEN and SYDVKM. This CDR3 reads CASSLGGLASDTQYF. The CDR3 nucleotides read TGTGCCAGCAGTTTAGGAGGACTAGCCTCAGATACGCAGTATTTT.

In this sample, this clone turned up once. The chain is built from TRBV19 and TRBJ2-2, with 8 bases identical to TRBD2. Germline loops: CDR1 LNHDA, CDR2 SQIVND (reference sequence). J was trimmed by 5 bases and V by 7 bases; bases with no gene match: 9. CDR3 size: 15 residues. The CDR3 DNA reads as TGTGCCAGTAAGAGAGCGGGAGTTCGGACCGGGGAGCTGTTTTTT. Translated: CASKRAGVRTGELFF.

CDR3 residues: CASSLGQTQIAEAFF. The CDR3 DNA reads as TGTGCCAGCAGCCTTGGACAGACCCAAATTGCTGAAGCTTTCTTT. The chain recombines TRBV7-9 with TRBJ1-1; TRBD1 might be the D (6 bases). The CDR3 has 15 amino acids. CDR1 is SEHNR, CDR2 FQNEAQ, per germline (reference sequence). With 5 bases removed from V and 6 bases from J, the gap between germline ends came to 19 bases.

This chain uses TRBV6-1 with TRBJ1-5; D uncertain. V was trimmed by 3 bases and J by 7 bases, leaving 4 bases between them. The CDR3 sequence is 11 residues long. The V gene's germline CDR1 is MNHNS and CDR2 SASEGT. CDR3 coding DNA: TGTGCCAGCAGTGACATCCAGCCCCAGCATTTT. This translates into CASSDIQPQHF.

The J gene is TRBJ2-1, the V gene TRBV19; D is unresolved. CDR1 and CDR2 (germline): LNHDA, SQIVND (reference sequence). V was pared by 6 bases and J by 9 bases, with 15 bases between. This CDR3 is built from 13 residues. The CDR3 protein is CASSPIAESEQFF. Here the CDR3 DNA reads TGTGCCAGTAGCCCGATCGCGGAAAGTGAGCAGTTCTTC.

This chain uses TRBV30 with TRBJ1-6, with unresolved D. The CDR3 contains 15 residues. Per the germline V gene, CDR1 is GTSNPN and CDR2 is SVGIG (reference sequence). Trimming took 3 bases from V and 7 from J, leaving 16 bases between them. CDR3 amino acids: CAWSLSRKGNSPLHF. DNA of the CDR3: TGTGCCTGGAGCTTGAGCCGCAAAGGGAATTCACCCCTCCACTTT.

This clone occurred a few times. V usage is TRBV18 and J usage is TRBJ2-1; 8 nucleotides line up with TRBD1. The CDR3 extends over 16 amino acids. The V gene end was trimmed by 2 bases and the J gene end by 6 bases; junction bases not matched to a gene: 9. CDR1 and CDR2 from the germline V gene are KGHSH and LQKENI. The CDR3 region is CASSPSGQGIVNEQFF. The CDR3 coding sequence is TGTGCCAGCTCACCATCCGGACAGGGAATTGTCAATGAGCAGTTCTTC.

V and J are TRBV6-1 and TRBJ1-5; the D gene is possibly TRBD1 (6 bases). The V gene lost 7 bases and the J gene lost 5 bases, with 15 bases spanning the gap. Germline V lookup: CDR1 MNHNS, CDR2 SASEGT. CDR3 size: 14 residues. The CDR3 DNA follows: TGTGCCAGCACTCCGACAGGAATCCATCAGCCCCAGCATTTT. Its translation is CASTPTGIHQPQHF.

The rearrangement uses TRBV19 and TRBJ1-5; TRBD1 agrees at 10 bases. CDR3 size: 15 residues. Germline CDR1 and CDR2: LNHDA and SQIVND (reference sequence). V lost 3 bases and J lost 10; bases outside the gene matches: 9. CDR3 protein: CASSISGQGTFPQHF. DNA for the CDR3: TGTGCCAGTAGTATTTCGGGACAGGGGACTTTCCCCCAGCATTTT.

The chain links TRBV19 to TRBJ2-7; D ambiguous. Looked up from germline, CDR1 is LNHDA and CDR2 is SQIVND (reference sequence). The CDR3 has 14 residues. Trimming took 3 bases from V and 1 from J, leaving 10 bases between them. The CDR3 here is CASSIRVSSYEQYF. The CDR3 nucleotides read TGTGCCAGTAGTATTAGAGTCAGTTCCTACGAGCAGTACTTC. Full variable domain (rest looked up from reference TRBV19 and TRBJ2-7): DGGITQSPKYLFRKEGQNVTLSCEQNLNHDAMYWYRQDPGQGLRLIYYSQIVNDFQKGDIAEGYSVSREKKESFPLTVTSAQKNPTAFYLCASSIRVSSYEQYFGPGTRLTVT.

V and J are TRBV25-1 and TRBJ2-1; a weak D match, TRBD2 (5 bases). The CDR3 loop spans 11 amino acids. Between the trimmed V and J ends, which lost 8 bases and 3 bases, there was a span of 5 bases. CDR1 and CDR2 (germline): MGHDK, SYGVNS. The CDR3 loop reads CASGLYNEQFF. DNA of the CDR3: TGTGCCAGCGGACTCTACAATGAGCAGTTCTTC.

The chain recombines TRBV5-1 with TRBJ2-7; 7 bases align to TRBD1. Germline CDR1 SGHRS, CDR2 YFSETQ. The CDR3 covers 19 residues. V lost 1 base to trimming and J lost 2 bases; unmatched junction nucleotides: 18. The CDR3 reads CASSLRGEWKGAATYEQYF. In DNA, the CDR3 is TGCGCCAGCAGCTTGCGAGGGGAATGGAAGGGGGCGGCAACCTACGAGCAGTACTTC.

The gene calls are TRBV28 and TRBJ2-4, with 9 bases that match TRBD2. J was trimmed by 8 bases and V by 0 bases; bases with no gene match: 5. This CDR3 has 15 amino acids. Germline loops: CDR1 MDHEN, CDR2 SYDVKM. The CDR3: CASSLWGSGSYIQYF. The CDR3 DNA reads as TGTGCCAGCAGTTTATGGGGTAGCGGGAGTTACATTCAGTACTTC.

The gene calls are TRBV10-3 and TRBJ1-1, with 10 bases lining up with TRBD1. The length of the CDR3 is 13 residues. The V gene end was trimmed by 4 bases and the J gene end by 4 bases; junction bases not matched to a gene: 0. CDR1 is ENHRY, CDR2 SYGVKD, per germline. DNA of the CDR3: TGTGCCATCAGTGGGACAGGGGGCACTGAAGCTTTCTTT. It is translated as CAISGTGGTEAFF.

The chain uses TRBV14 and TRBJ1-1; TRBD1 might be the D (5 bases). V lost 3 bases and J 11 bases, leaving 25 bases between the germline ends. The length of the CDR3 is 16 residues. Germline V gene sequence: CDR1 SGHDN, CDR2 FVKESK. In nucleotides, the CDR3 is TGTGCCAGCAGCCAGGGGGACGTTGGACTTTTCACTAGGGCTTTCTTT. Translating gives CASSQGDVGLFTRAFF. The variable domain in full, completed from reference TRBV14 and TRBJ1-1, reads EAGVTQFPSHSVIEKGQTVTLRCDPISGHDNLYWYRRVMGKEIKFLLHFVKESKQDESGMPNNRFLAERTGGTYSTLKVQPAELEDSGVYFCASSQGDVGLFTRAFFGQGTRLTVV.